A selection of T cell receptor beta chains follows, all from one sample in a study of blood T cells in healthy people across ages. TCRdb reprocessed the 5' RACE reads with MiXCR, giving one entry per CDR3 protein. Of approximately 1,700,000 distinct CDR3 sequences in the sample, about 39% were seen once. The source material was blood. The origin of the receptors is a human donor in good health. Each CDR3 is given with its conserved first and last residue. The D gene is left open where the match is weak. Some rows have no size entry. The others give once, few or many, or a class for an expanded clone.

CATSDYEGNYGYTF	TGTGCCACCAGTGATTATGAGGGGAACTATGGCTACACCTTC	NA	NA	TRBV24-1	TRBJ1-2
CASSQVVISTDTQYF	TGCGCCAGCAGCCAAGTAGTGATTAGCACAGATACGCAGTATTTT	NA	NA	TRBV4-3	TRBJ2-3
CASTSQGATNEKLFF	TGTGCCAGCACTTCCCAGGGGGCAACTAATGAAAAACTGTTTTTT	TRBD1	NA	TRBV2	TRBJ1-4
CASSAGTADDGYTF	TGTGCCAGCAGCGCAGGGACAGCTGATGATGGCTACACCTTC	TRBD1	NA	TRBV9	TRBJ1-2
CASSQPSDRDQETQYF	TGTGCCAGCAGCCAACCATCCGACAGGGACCAAGAGACCCAGTACTTC	TRBD1	many	TRBV4-2	TRBJ2-5
CSVQGAMGYTF	TGCAGCGTTCAGGGGGCCATGGGCTACACCTTC	TRBD1	many	TRBV29-1	TRBJ1-2
CASIRTGRNYGYTF	TGTGCCAGCATCCGGACAGGGAGAAACTATGGCTACACCTTC	TRBD1	once	TRBV12-3/TRBV12-4	TRBJ1-2
CSVPLRAEQFF	TGCAGCGTTCCCCTCCGGGCGGAGCAGTTCTTC	NA	NA	TRBV29-1	TRBJ2-1
CASTRGPSYEQYF	TGTGCCAGCACCAGGGGTCCTTCCTACGAGCAGTACTTC	NA	NA	TRBV7-2	TRBJ2-7
CASSELSGYGYTF	TGTGCCAGCAGCGAACTATCAGGCTATGGCTACACCTTC	NA	NA	TRBV7-8	TRBJ1-2
CASSLLNDRYGYTF	TGTGCCAGCAGTTTACTCAACGACCGCTATGGCTACACCTTC	NA	NA	TRBV3-1	TRBJ1-2
CASSLMESTEAFF	TGTGCCAGCAGTTTAATGGAGAGCACTGAAGCTTTCTTT	NA	once	TRBV7-3	TRBJ1-1
CATSDLQPQVRRDSPLHF	TGTGCCACCAGTGATTTGCAGCCCCAGGTCAGGAGGGATTCACCCCTCCACTTT	NA	NA	TRBV24-1	TRBJ1-6
CASSIYPSGTESYNEQFF	TGTGCCAGTAGTATTTATCCTAGCGGGACAGAGTCCTACAATGAGCAGTTCTTC	TRBD2	NA	TRBV19	TRBJ2-1
CASSQWVGTANEKLFF	TGTGCCAGCAGCCAGTGGGTGGGGACGGCTAATGAAAAACTGTTTTTT	NA	NA	TRBV4-2	TRBJ1-4
CASSCPGCRAFF	TGTGCCAGCAGCTGCCCCGGGTGCAGGGCTTTCTTT	NA	NA	TRBV7-9	TRBJ1-1
CVTGQGYEQYF	TGCGTTACGGGACAGGGGTACGAGCAGTACTTC	TRBD1	few	TRBV20-1	TRBJ2-7
CASSYSSPGQGDPAYEQYF	TGTGCCAGCAGTTACTCGAGCCCGGGACAGGGGGATCCCGCATACGAGCAGTACTTC	TRBD1	NA	TRBV6-5	TRBJ2-7
CASSLPVQGAHEQYF	TGCGCCAGCAGCCTTCCTGTACAGGGGGCCCACGAGCAGTACTTC	TRBD1	NA	TRBV4-1	TRBJ2-7
CSVELRLVGVEQFF	TGCAGCGTTGAACTGAGGCTAGTTGGGGTTGAGCAGTTCTTC	NA	few	TRBV29-1	TRBJ2-1
CASSEVDPNIRYF	TGTGCCAGCAGTGAAGTAGACCCAAACATTCGGTACTTC	NA	NA	TRBV2	TRBJ2-4